Presented here are 3 T cell receptor beta chains from one specimen sequenced in a study of blood T cell repertoires in COVID-19. Only in-frame clones appear in the TCRdb table, and some are missing; sequencing was by immunoSEQ multiplex PCR. In the table there are about 210,000 clones, less than 85% of which are singletons. Sequenced input: peripheral blood. These receptors were collected from a woman in her seventies with acute or convalescent COVID-19.

The V call is TRBV4-1, the J call TRBJ2-5, with 13 bases matching TRBD2. This CDR3 is 18 amino acids long. V lost 2 bases to trimming and J lost 2 bases; unmatched junction nucleotides: 8. Germline V CDR1 and CDR2: MGHRA, YSYEKL. This CDR3 is CASSQFRGTSGVQETQYF. The CDR3 DNA reads as TGCGCCAGCAGCCAATTTAGGGGGACTAGCGGGGTACAAGAGACCCAGTACTTC.

V gene TRBV6-1 combines with J gene TRBJ1-3; D ambiguous. V shed 4 bases and J shed 0 bases, with 16 bases lying between them. This CDR3 is 17 amino acids long. Looked up from germline, CDR1 is MNHNS and CDR2 is SASEGT. CDR3 residues: CASSAPKGSSSGNTIYF. CDR3 bases: TGTGCCAGCAGTGCCCCCAAAGGGAGTTCCTCTGGAAACACCATATATTTT.

The rearrangement links TRBV19 to TRBJ2-3, with D perhaps matching TRBD2 (5 bases). V was trimmed by 5 bases and J by 1 base, leaving 13 bases between them. The germline V gene has CDR1 LNHDA and CDR2 SQIVND (reference sequence). This CDR3 is built from 15 residues. The DNA for the CDR3 is TGTGCCAGTAGTGGGAGAATCCGAGGCACAGATACGCAGTATTTT. It yields the protein CASSGRIRGTDTQYF.